The 15 T cell receptor beta chains below all came from one sample that was sequenced in a study of blood T cell repertoires in COVID-19. Assay used: immunoSEQ multiplex PCR; TCRdb lists only in-frame clones, some missing. The repertoire consists of about 240,000 clones, with approximately 78% occurring once and the leading ten covering approximately 3.5%. Specimen: peripheral blood. The receptor set was obtained from a woman younger than 35 with acute or convalescent COVID-19.

The chain carries TRBV5-1 and TRBJ2-7, with 9 bases lining up with TRBD1. Germline CDR1 SGHRS, CDR2 YFSETQ. The CDR3 is 16 residues long. Trimming at V came to 3 bases and at J to 2 bases, leaving 9 bases not matched to a gene. The CDR3 sequence is CASSSIQGAPTYEQYF. CDR3 nucleotide sequence: TGCGCCAGCAGCTCGATACAGGGGGCCCCTACCTACGAGCAGTACTTC.

The rearrangement uses TRBV19 and TRBJ1-3; perhaps TRBD1 as D (5 bases). From germline, CDR1 is LNHDA and CDR2 SQIVND (reference sequence). With 5 bases removed from V and 9 bases from J, the gap between germline ends came to 5 bases. The CDR3 extends over 10 amino acids. CDR3 residues: CASSDSTIYF. The CDR3 nucleotides are TGTGCCAGTAGTGACAGCACCATATATTTT.

This clone was observed a single time. The chain couples TRBV14 to TRBJ2-7; possibly TRBD1 for D (6 bases). The germline CDR1 and CDR2 sequences are SGHDN and FVKESK. Trimming left V 6 bases short and J 3 bases short, with 21 bases between. The CDR3 sequence is 16 residues long. The CDR3 DNA is TGTGCCAGCAGTCGACAGACCCTAAAGGGGGACTACGAGCAGTACTTC. Translating it yields CASSRQTLKGDYEQYF.

The chain joins TRBV19 to TRBJ2-7; 9 nucleotides match TRBD1. CDR3 length: 17 residues. With 3 bases clipped from V and 1 base from J, the junction kept 10 bases outside the gene matches. From germline, CDR1 is LNHDA and CDR2 SQIVND (reference sequence). CDR3 nucleotide sequence: TGTGCCAGTAGTATCGGATTAACAGGGGGCCTGTCCTACGAGCAGTACTTC. Translation gives CASSIGLTGGLSYEQYF.

The J gene is TRBJ2-7, the V gene TRBV11-2; 7 nucleotides line up with TRBD1. The CDR3 has 14 residues. Germline lookup yields CDR1 SGHAT and CDR2 FQNNGV. The V and J ends lost 5 bases and 2 bases, in that order; junction bases with no gene match: 6. The CDR3 DNA sequence: TGTGCCAGCAGCGTCTCGGGACAGACCTACGAGCAGTACTTC. Translation gives CASSVSGQTYEQYF.

The J gene is TRBJ1-1, the V gene TRBV2, with D unclear. Germline CDR1 reads SNHLY; CDR2 reads FYNNEI. The CDR3 is made up of 14 amino acids. Trimming removed 2 bases at V and 1 base at J, with 8 bases between. DNA for the CDR3: TGTGCCAGCAGTGAACCAGTCCAGAACACTGAAGCTTTCTTT. This sequence encodes CASSEPVQNTEAFF. Supplemented by reference TRBV2 and TRBJ1-1, the full variable domain reads EPEVTQTPSHQVTQMGQEVILRCVPISNHLYFYWYRQILGQKVEFLVSFYNNEISEKSEIFDDQFSVERPDGSNFTLKIRSTKLEDSAMYFCASSEPVQNTEAFFGQGTRLTVV.

V usage is TRBV6-5 and J usage is TRBJ1-1; 11 bases fit TRBD1. CDR1 is MNHEY, CDR2 SVGAGI, per germline. There are 14 residues in the CDR3. J was trimmed by 4 bases and V by 2 bases; bases with no gene match: 0. Here the CDR3 DNA reads TGTGCCAGCAGTTACGGGACAGGGGGCACTGAAGCTTTCTTT. It codes for CASSYGTGGTEAFF.

The V gene is TRBV15, the J gene TRBJ2-1; 10 bases line up with TRBD2. Trimming took 5 bases from V and 5 from J; bases not matched to a gene: 3. Germline V gene lookup returns CDR1 LNHNV and CDR2 YYDKDF (reference sequence). The CDR3 is 14 residues long. The CDR3 spells CATSDGTSDNEQFF. CDR3 sequence (DNA): TGTGCCACCAGCGACGGGACTAGCGACAATGAGCAGTTCTTC. The variable domain in full, completed from reference TRBV15 and TRBJ2-1, reads DAMVIQNPRYQVTQFGKPVTLSCSQTLNHNVMYWYQQKSSQAPKLLFHYYDKDFNNEADTPDNFQSRRPNTSFCFLDIRSPGLGDTAMYLCATSDGTSDNEQFFGPGTRLTVL.

V usage is TRBV7-9 and J usage is TRBJ1-6, with D unresolved. Per the germline V gene, CDR1 is SEHNR and CDR2 is FQNEAQ (reference sequence). Trimming pared 2 bases from V and 8 bases from J, leaving 10 bases between. This CDR3 has 14 amino acids. CDR3: CASSLTLGDSPLHF. DNA of the CDR3: TGTGCCAGCAGCTTAACCCTTGGAGATTCACCCCTCCACTTT.

The CDR3 DNA is TGCAGCGTCAGGGGGGTCTACGGAAACATTCAGTACTTC. This codes for CSVRGVYGNIQYF. The chain combines TRBV29-1 with TRBJ2-4; weak D call: TRBD1 (7 bases). This CDR3 has 13 residues. CDR1 is SQVTM and CDR2 is ANQGSEA in the germline V gene. The V end lost 6 bases, the J end lost 6 bases, and 15 bases lay between the germline ends.

The chain links TRBV6-5 to TRBJ2-5, with D tentatively TRBD1 (6 bases). CDR3 length: 14 amino acids. CDR1 is MNHEY, CDR2 SVGAGI, per germline. V lost 6 bases and J lost 2, with 13 bases in between. Written as DNA, the CDR3 is TGTGCCAGCAGAAAACAGGGCCTACAAGAGACCCAGTACTTC. Residues: CASRKQGLQETQYF.

The genes are TRBV6-5 and TRBJ2-1; 7 positions match TRBD2. The V segment lost 0 bases and the J segment 0 bases; nucleotides outside the gene matches: 2. This CDR3 region has 16 residues. The V gene's germline CDR1 is MNHEY and CDR2 SVGAGI. CDR3 in DNA: TGTGCCAGCAGTTACTCGGGCGGGAGCTCCTACAATGAGCAGTTCTTC. The encoded protein is CASSYSGGSSYNEQFF.

The V gene is TRBV28, the J gene TRBJ1-5; possibly TRBD1 for D (6 bases). The CDR3 length is 14 residues. Trimming cost V 7 bases and J 5 bases, with 15 bases left between them. From germline, CDR1 is MDHEN and CDR2 SYDVKM. CDR3 sequence reads: CASNKPQGHQPQHF. The CDR3 nucleotides read TGTGCCAGCAATAAACCCCAGGGGCATCAGCCCCAGCATTTT.

The V gene is TRBV7-2, the J gene TRBJ1-1; no clear D gene. This CDR3 has 15 amino acids. V gave up 3 bases and J gave up 3 bases, with 14 bases separating them. Germline V gene sequence: CDR1 SGHTA, CDR2 FQGNSA. DNA for the CDR3: TGTGCCAGCAGCTTCAATCCGGGGATTCACACTGAAGCTTTCTTT. Its translation is CASSFNPGIHTEAFF.

V usage is TRBV29-1 and J usage is TRBJ2-4, with 13 bases identical to TRBD2. CDR1 SQVTM and CDR2 ANQGSEA come from the germline V gene. J lost 3 bases, V lost 1 base, and 9 bases had no gene match. CDR3 size: 18 residues. CDR3 DNA: TGCAGCGTTGAAGTTGGACTAGCGGGAGACCTATTCAAAAACATTCAGTACTTC. Protein product: CSVEVGLAGDLFKNIQYF. The full variable domain, in which reference TRBV29-1 and TRBJ2-4 provide the parts outside the CDR3, is SAVISQKPSRDICQRGTSLTIQCQVDSQVTMMFWYRQQPGQSLTLIATANQGSEATYESGFVIDKFPISRPNLTFSTLTVSNMSPEDSSIYLCSVEVGLAGDLFKNIQYFGAGTRLSVL.